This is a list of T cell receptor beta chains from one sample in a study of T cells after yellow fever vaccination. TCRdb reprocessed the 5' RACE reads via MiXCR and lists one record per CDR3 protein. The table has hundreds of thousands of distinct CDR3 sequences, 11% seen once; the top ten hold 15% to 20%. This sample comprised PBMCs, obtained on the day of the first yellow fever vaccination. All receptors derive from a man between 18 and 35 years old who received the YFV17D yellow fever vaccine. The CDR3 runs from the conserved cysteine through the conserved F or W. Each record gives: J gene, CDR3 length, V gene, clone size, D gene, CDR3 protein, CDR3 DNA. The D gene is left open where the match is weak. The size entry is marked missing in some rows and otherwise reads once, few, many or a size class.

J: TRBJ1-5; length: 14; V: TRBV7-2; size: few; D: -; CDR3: CASSEQGSGQPQHF; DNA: TGTGCCAGCAGCGAACAGGGTAGTGGTCAGCCCCAGCATTTT
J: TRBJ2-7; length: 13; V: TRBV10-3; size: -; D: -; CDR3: CAIRELASYEQYF; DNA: TGTGCCATCAGGGAGTTGGCTTCCTACGAGCAGTACTTC
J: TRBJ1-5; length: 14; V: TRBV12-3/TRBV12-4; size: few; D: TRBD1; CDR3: CASSTQGANQPQHF; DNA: TGTGCCAGCAGTACACAGGGGGCTAATCAGCCCCAGCATTTT
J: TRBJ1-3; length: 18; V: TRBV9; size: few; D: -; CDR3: CASSVASRGSSSGNTIYF; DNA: TGTGCCAGCAGCGTAGCGAGCAGGGGAAGCAGCTCTGGAAACACCATATATTTT
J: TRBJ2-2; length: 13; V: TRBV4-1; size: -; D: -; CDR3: CASSHLRVGELFF; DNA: TGCGCCAGCAGCCATCTCAGGGTTGGGGAGCTGTTTTTT
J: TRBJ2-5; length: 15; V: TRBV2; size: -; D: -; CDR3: CASNLLDGRKETQYF; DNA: TGTGCCAGCAATCTCCTTGACGGGAGAAAAGAGACCCAGTACTTC
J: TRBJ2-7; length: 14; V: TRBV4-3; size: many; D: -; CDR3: CASSMQKGGREQYF; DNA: TGCGCCAGCAGCATGCAAAAAGGGGGGCGCGAGCAGTACTTC
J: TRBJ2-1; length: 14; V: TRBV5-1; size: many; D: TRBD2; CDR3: CASSLPAGDNEQFF; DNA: TGCGCCAGCAGCTTGCCAGCGGGGGACAATGAGCAGTTCTTC
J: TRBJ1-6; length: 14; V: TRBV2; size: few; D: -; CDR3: CASSEVSYNSPLHF; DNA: TGTGCCAGCAGTGAAGTTTCCTATAATTCACCCCTCCACTTT
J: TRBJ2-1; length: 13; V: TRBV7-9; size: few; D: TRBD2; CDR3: CASSSGGDNEQFF; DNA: TGTGCCAGCAGCAGCGGGGGTGACAATGAGCAGTTCTTC
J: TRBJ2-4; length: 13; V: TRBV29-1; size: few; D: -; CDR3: CSVSTVAKNIQYF; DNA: TGCAGCGTTTCGACGGTAGCCAAAAACATTCAGTACTTC
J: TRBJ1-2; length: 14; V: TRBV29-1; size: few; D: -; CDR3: CSVGGAGAQNGYTF; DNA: TGCAGCGTTGGAGGGGCAGGGGCGCAAAATGGCTACACCTTC
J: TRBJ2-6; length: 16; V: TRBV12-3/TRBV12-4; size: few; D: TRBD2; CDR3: CASTRRTSLGANVLTF; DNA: TGTGCCAGCACCCGCCGGACTAGCCTTGGGGCCAACGTCCTGACTTTC
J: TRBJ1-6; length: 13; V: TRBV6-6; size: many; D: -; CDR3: CASSYIENSPLHF; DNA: TGTGCCAGCAGTTACATCGAGAATTCACCCCTCCACTTT
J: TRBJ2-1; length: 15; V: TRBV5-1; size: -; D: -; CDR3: CASSEGTRVQGEQFF; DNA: TGCGCCAGCAGCGAAGGGACACGAGTACAGGGTGAGCAGTTCTTC
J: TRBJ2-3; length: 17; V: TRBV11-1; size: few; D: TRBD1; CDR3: CASSLLPDRAITDTQYF; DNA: TGTGCCAGCAGCTTACTCCCCGACAGGGCGATCACAGATACGCAGTATTTT
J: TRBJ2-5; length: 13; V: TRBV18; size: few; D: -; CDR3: CASSPGGSETQYF; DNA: TGTGCCAGCTCACCAGGAGGGTCAGAGACCCAGTACTTC
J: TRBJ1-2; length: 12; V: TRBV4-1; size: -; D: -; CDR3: CASMAANYGYTF; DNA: TGCGCCAGCATGGCCGCTAACTATGGCTACACCTTC
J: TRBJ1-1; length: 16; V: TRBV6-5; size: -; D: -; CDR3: CASSYSFGLMNTEAFF; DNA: TGTGCCAGCAGTTACTCGTTTGGACTGATGAACACTGAAGCTTTCTTT
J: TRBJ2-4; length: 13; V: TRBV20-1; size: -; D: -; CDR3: CSEHGDGKNIQYF; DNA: TGCAGTGAGCATGGGGATGGCAAAAACATTCAGTACTTC
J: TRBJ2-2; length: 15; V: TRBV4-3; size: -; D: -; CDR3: CASSHERGVGGELFF; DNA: TGCGCCAGCAGCCACGAGAGGGGGGTAGGCGGGGAGCTGTTTTTT
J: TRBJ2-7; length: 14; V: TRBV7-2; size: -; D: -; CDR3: CASSFGTGDYEQYF; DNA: TGTGCCAGCAGCTTCGGGACGGGAGACTACGAGCAGTACTTC
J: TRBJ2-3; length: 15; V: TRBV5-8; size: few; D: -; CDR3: CASSWETQGPDTQYF; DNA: TGTGCCAGCAGCTGGGAGACACAGGGCCCAGATACGCAGTATTTT
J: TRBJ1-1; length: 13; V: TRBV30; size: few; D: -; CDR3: CAWKLQGNTEAFF; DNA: TGTGCCTGGAAATTGCAGGGGAACACTGAAGCTTTCTTT
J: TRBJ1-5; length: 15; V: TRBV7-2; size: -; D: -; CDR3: CASSLSALPNQPQHF; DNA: TGTGCCAGCAGCTTATCGGCACTCCCTAATCAGCCCCAGCATTTT
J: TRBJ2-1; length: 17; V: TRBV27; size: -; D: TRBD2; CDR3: CASSLRLRRGGEGEQFF; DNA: TGTGCCAGCAGTTTAAGACTCCGGCGGGGGGGCGAAGGTGAGCAGTTCTTC
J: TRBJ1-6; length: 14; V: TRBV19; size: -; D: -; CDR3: CASNPTGYDSPLHF; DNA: TGTGCCAGTAACCCGACAGGATATGATTCACCCCTCCACTTT
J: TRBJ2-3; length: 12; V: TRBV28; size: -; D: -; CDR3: CASSSPVDTQYF; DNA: TGTGCCAGCAGTTCCCCCGTCGATACGCAGTATTTT
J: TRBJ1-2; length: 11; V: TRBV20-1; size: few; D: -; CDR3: CSAGQGGGYTF; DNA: TGCAGTGCTGGGCAGGGCGGCGGCTACACCTTC
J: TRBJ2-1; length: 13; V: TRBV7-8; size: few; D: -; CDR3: CASSLDLAGEQFF; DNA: TGTGCCAGCAGCTTAGACCTGGCAGGCGAGCAGTTCTTC
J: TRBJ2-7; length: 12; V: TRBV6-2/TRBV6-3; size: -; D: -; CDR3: CASSYGFYEQYF; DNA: TGTGCCAGCAGTTATGGTTTCTACGAGCAGTACTTC
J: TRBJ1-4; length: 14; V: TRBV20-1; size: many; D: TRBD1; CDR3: CSARELRGNEKLFF; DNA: TGCAGTGCTAGAGAACTCAGGGGGAATGAAAAACTGTTTTTT
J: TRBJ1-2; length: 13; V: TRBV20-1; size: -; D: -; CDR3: CSARDTANYGYTF; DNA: TGCAGTGCTAGAGATACAGCTAACTATGGCTACACCTTC
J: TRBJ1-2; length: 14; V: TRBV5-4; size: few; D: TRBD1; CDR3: CASSPNTGGYGYTF; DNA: TGTGCCAGCAGCCCGAATACAGGGGGCTATGGCTACACCTTC
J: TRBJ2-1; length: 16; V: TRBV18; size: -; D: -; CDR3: CASSPPGWGYYNEQFF; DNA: TGTGCCAGCTCACCCCCCGGATGGGGGTACTACAATGAGCAGTTCTTC
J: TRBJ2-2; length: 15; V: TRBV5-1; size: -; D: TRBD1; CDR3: CASSQPDRGTGELFF; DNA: TGCGCCAGCAGCCAGCCGGACAGGGGCACCGGGGAGCTGTTTTTT
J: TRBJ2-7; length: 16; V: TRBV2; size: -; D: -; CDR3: CASSEALRGRGYEQYF; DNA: TGTGCCAGCAGTGAAGCGCTTCGGGGTAGGGGCTACGAGCAGTACTTC
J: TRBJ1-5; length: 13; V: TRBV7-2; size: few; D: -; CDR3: CASGRRTNQPQHF; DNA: TGTGCCAGCGGGAGGCGGACCAATCAGCCCCAGCATTTT
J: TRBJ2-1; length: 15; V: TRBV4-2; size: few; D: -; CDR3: CASSQVLTYYNEQFF; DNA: TGTGCCAGCAGCCAAGTCCTTACATACTACAATGAGCAGTTCTTC
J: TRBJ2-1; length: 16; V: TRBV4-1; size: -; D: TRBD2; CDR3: CASSQVLAGGYNEQFF; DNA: TGCGCCAGCAGCCAAGTCCTAGCGGGGGGGTACAATGAGCAGTTCTTC
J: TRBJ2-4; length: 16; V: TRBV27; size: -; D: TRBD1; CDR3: CASTRGQGVAKNIQYF; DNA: TGTGCCAGCACCCGAGGACAGGGGGTAGCCAAAAACATTCAGTACTTC
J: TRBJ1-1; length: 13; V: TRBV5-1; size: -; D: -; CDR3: CASSYETNTEAFF; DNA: TGCGCCAGCAGTTACGAGACGAACACTGAAGCTTTCTTT
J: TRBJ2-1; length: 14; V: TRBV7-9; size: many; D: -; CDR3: CASSLAGWGNEQFF; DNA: TGTGCCAGCAGCTTAGCGGGGTGGGGGAATGAGCAGTTCTTC
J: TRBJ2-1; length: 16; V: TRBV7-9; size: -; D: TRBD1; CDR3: CASSLAGGGTKGEQFF; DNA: TGTGCCAGCAGCTTGGCAGGGGGCGGTACGAAGGGTGAGCAGTTCTTC
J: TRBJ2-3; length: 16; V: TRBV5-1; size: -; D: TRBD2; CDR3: CASSLGGTSGADTQYF; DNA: TGCGCCAGCAGCTTGGGGGGGACTAGCGGGGCGGATACGCAGTATTTT
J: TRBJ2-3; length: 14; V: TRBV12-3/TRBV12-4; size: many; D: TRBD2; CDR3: CASTWVLALDTQYF; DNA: TGTGCCAGCACCTGGGTACTAGCGCTTGATACGCAGTATTTT
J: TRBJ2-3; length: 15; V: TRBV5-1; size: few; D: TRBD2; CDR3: CASSLLGGIWDTQYF; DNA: TGCGCCAGCAGCTTGTTGGGGGGGATTTGGGATACGCAGTATTTT
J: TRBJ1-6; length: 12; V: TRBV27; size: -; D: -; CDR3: CASSETNSPLHF; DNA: TGTGCCAGCAGTGAAACAAATTCACCCCTCCACTTT
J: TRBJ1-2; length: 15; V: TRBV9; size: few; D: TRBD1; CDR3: CASSVGGGQAYGYTF; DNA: TGTGCCAGCAGCGTAGGAGGGGGACAGGCCTATGGCTACACCTTC
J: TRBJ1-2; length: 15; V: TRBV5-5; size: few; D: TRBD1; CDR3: CASSWTGTANYGYTF; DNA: TGTGCCAGCAGCTGGACAGGTACAGCTAACTATGGCTACACCTTC
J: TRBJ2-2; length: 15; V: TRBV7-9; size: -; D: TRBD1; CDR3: CASSSPGQRTGELFF; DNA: TGTGCCAGCAGCTCACCGGGACAGAGAACGGGGGAGCTGTTTTTT
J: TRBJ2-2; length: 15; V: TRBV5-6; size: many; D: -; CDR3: CASSSEKQGAGELFF; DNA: TGTGCCAGCAGCTCAGAGAAACAGGGCGCCGGGGAGCTGTTTTTT
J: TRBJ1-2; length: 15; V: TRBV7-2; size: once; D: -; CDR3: CASSLGPRDGYGYTF; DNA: TGCGCCAGCAGCTTAGGTCCCAGGGACGGCTATGGCTACACCTTC
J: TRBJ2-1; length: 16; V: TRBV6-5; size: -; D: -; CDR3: CASSYWGLSSYNEQFF; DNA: TGTGCCAGCAGTTACTGGGGTCTAAGCTCCTACAATGAGCAGTTCTTC
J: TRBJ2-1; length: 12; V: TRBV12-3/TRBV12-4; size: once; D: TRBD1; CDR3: CASGQVYNEQFF; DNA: TGTGCCAGCGGACAGGTTTACAATGAGCAGTTCTTC
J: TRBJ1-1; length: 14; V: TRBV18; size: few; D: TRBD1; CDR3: CASSPDRGETEAFF; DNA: TGTGCCAGCTCACCGGACAGGGGCGAGACTGAAGCTTTCTTT
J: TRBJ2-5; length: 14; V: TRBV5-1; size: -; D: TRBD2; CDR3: CASSLDVASGPLHF; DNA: TGCGCCAGCAGCTTGGATGTGGCTAGCGGACCCCTTCACTTC
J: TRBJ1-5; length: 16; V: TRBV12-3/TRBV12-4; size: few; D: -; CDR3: CASSLGGSGTPTPQHF; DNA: TGTGCCAGCAGTTTAGGGGGATCGGGGACTCCCACCCCCCAGCATTTT
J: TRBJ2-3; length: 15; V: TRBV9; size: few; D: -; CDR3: CASSVAGGRPDTQYF; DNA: TGTGCCAGCAGCGTAGCTGGCGGCCGGCCAGATACGCAGTATTTT